This T cell receptor (beta chain) was obtained from a study of shared clonotypes between healthy human individuals. The study's findings and limits: Memory subsets generally showed lower estimated richness than naive subsets.

Germline V gene data show CDR1 as SGHRS and CDR2 as YFSETQ. Trimming removed 4 bases at V and 3 bases at J, with 7 bases between. The CDR3 is 12 amino acids. Here immunoSEQ multiplex PCR was the method, and the copy in TCRdb shows in-frame clones only, minus some. The sample includes some 2.4 million clones, approximately 94% of them seen just once. Participating donors were healthy, HIV-negative adults free of recent acute infections or vaccinations. A remark on this clone: As yet, its antigen is unknown. The same CDR3 arises from other DNA sequences in this sample as well.

The chain has TRBV5-1 and TRBJ1-1, with D hard to call. The source material was naive CD4+ T cells from PBMCs. Subset reported: CD45RA+ positively selected. This TCR derives from a man younger than 35 in good health. Some clones in this sample may be carry-over from other donors' samples. Here the CDR3 reads CASSLGDTEAFF. Here the CDR3 DNA reads TGCGCCAGCAGCCTCGGGGACACTGAAGCTTTCTTT.